This T cell receptor (beta chain) comes out of a study of CD8 T cells in ankylosing spondylitis. General study results and limits: Made up of eight highly homologous variants, a TCR beta motif appeared characteristic of ankylosing spondylitis blood. Significant enrichment of disease-linked clones was reported in matched ankylosing spondylitis synovial fluid.

The sample holds many counts of this clonotype. As yet, its antigen is unknown. Quantitative 5'-RACE with molecular barcodes produced the TCR beta libraries. TCRdb ran MiXCR on the 5' RACE reads and lists one entry per CDR3 protein. The table includes around 890,000 distinct CDR3 sequences, roughly 10% detected once. The germline V gene has CDR1 SQVTM and CDR2 ANQGSEA. J was trimmed by 7 bases and V by 5 bases; bases with no gene match: 13. The CDR3 runs 17 residues. Material for sequencing was blood, either unsorted or a sorted T cell fraction (not recorded which). The TCR was taken from a male donor with ankylosing spondylitis. The chain employs TRBV29-1 and TRBJ2-1, with 14 bases fitting TRBD2. CDR3 DNA: TGCAGCGTTCGAAACGGAGGACTAGCGGGAGGCGGGAATGAGCAGTTCTTC. Translated: CSVRNGGLAGGGNEQFF.